This T cell receptor beta chain was observed in a study of CD8+ T cells in alopecia areata. Background on the study: A regimen of oral tofacitinib, 5 to 10 mg twice daily, was given to treated patients. General study results and limits: It was observed that many expanded lesional clones persisted in scalp and blood during tofacitinib. Higher clonality and more expanded CD8+ clones appeared in lesional than normal scalp. Expanded CD8+ clones among the top 100, as well as scalp clonality, were significantly decreased by tofacitinib.

Treatment described: oral pan-JAK inhibitor, 5-10 mg twice daily. cDNA reverse transcribed from extracted RNA served as the sequencing template. Method: immunoSEQ multiplex PCR; TCRdb's copy keeps in-frame clones and lacks some. The data hold roughly 100,000 clones, with under 90% observed a single time. With regard to this clone: Its specificity is unknown.

CDR1 is SEHNR, CDR2 FQNEAQ, per germline (reference sequence). This CDR3 comprises 17 residues. J was trimmed by 0 bases and V by 10 bases; bases with no gene match: 7. This receptor was identified in a human donor with alopecia areata. The specimen was CD8+ T cells sorted from blood, collected at approximately week 30, from a patient treated with tofacitinib. This sequence joins TRBV7-9 and TRBJ2-1, with 15 bases that match TRBD2. In DNA, the CDR3 is TGTGCCAACCAGGGACTAGCGGGAGGCGACTCCTACAATGAGCAGTTCTTC. It codes for CANQGLAGGDSYNEQFF.